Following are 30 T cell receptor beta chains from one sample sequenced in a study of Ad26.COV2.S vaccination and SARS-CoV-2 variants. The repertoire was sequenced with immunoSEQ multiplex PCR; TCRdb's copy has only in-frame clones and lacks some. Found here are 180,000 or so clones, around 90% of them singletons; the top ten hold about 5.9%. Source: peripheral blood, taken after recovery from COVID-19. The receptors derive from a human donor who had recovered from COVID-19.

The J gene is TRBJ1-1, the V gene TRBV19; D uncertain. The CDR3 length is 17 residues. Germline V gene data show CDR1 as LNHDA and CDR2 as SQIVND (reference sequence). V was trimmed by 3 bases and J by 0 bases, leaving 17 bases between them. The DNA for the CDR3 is TGTGCCAGTAGTATCCCGACCGGGCAGATTATGAACACTGAAGCTTTCTTT. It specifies CASSIPTGQIMNTEAFF.

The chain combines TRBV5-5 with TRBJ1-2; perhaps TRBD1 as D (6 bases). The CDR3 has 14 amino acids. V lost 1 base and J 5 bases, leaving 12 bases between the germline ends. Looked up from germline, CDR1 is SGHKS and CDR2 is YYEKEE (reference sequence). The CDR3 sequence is CASSLTGLTYGYTF. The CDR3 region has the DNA TGTGCCAGCAGCTTGACAGGGTTAACTTATGGCTACACCTTC.

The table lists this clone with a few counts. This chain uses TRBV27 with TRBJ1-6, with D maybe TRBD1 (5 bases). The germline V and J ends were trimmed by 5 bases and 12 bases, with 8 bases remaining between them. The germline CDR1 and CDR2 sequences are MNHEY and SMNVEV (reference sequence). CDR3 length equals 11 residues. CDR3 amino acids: CASSPGGPLHF. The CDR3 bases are TGTGCCAGCAGTCCGGGGGGACCCCTCCACTTT.

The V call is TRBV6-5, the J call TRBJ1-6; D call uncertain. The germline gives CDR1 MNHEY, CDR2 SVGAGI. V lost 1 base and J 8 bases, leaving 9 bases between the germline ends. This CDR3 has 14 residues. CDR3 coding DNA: TGTGCCAGCAGTTACTTGGGGTCCTATTCACCCCTCCACTTT. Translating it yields CASSYLGSYSPLHF.

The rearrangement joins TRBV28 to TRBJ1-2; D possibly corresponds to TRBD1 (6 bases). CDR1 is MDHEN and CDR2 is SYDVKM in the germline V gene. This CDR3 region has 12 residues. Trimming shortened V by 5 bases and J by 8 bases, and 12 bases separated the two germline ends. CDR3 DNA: TGTGCCAGCAGTCGGGAGGGGGACGGCTACACCTTC. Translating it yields CASSREGDGYTF.

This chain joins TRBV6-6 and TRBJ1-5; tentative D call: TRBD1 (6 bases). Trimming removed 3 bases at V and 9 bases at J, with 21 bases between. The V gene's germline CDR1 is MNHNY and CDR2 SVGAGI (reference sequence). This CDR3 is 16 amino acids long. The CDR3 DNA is TGTGCCAGCAGTTATGAGACAGGCCGAAGAATCATGCCCCAGCATTTT. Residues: CASSYETGRRIMPQHF.

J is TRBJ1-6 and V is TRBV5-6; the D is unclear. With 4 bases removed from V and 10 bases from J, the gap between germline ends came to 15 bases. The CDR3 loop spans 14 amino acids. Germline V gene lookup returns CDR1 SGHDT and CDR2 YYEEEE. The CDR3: CASSRRTSQSPLHF. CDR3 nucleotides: TGTGCCAGCAGCCGTCGCACTTCCCAGTCACCCCTCCACTTT.

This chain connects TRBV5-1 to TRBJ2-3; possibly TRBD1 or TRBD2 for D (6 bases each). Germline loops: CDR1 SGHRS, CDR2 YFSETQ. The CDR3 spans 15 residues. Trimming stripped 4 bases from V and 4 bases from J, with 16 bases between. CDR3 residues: CASSPTRGVPDTQYF. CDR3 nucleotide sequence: TGCGCCAGCAGCCCCACGAGGGGGGTCCCAGATACGCAGTATTTT. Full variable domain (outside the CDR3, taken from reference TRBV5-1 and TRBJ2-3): KAGVTQTPRYLIKTRGQQVTLSCSPISGHRSVSWYQQTPGQGLQFLFEYFSETQRNKGNFPGRFSGRQFSNSRSEMNVSTLELGDSALYLCASSPTRGVPDTQYFGPGTRLTVL.

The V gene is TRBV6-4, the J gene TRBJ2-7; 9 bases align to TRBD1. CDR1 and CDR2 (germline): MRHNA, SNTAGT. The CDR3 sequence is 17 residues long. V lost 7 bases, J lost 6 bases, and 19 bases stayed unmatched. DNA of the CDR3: TGTGCCAGCACGAGGGACAGGGTTTCTCCCTTAGGAGGCGAGCAGTACTTC. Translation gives CASTRDRVSPLGGEQYF.

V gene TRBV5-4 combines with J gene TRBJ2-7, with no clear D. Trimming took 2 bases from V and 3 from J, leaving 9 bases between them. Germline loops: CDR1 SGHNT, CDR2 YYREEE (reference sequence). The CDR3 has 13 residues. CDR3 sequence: CASSLMGRYEQYF. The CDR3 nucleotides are TGTGCCAGCAGCTTAATGGGTCGCTACGAGCAGTACTTC. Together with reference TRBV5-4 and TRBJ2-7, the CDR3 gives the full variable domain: ETGVTQSPTHLIKTRGQQVTLRCSSQSGHNTVSWYQQALGQGPQFIFQYYREEENGRGNFPPRFSGLQFPNYSSELNVNALELDDSALYLCASSLMGRYEQYFGPGTRLTVT.

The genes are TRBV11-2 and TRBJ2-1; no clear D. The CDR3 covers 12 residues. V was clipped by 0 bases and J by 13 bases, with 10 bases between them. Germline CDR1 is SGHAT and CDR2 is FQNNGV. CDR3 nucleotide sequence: TGTGCCAGCAGCTTAGATACGTTAGTTCAGTTCTTC. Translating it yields CASSLDTLVQFF.

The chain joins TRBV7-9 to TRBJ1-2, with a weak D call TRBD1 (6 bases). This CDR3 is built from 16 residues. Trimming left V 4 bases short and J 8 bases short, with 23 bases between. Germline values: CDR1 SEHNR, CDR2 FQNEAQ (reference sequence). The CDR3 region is CASSSSTGLQWGGYTF. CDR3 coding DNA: TGTGCCAGCAGCTCTTCGACAGGACTCCAATGGGGCGGCTACACCTTC.

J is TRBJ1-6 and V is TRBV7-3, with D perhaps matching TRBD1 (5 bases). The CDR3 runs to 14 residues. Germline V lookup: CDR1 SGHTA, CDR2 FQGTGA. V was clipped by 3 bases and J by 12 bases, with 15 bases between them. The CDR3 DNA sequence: TGTGCCAGCAGCTTTGGGGGAGGGGATCAACCCCTCCACTTT. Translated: CASSFGGGDQPLHF. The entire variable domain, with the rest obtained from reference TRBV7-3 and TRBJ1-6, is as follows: GAGVSQTPSNKVTEKGKYVELRCDPISGHTALYWYRQSLGQGPEFLIYFQGTGAADDSGLPNDRFFAVRPEGSVSTLKIQRTERGDSAVYLCASSFGGGDQPLHFGNGTRLTVT.

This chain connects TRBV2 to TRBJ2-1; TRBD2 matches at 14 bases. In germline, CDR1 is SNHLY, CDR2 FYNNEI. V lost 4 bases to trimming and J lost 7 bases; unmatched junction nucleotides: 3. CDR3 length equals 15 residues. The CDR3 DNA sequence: TGTGCCAGCAGTGTTGGGACTAGCGGGAGTAATGAGCAGTTCTTC. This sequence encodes CASSVGTSGSNEQFF.

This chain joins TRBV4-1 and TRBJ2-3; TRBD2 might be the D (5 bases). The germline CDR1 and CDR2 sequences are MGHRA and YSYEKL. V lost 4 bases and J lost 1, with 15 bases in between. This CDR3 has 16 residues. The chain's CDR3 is CASSPRKERRTDTQYF. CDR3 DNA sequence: TGCGCCAGCAGCCCTCGAAAGGAGCGGCGCACAGATACGCAGTATTTT.

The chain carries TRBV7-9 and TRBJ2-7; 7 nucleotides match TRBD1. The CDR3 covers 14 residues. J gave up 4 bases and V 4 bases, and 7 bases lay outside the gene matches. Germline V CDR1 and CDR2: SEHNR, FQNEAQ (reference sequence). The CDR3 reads CASSSGAGGYEQYF. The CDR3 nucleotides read TGTGCCAGCAGCTCCGGGGCAGGGGGATACGAGCAGTACTTC.

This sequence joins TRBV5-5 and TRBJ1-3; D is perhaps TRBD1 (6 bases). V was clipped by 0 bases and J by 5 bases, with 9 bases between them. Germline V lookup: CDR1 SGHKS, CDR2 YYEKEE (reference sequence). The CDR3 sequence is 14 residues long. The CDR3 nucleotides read TGTGCCAGCAGCTTGGCGGGGACAAGAAACACCATATATTTT. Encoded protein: CASSLAGTRNTIYF. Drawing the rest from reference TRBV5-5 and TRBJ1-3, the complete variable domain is DAGVTQSPTHLIKTRGQQVTLRCSPISGHKSVSWYQQVLGQGPQFIFQYYEKEERGRGNFPDRFSARQFPNYSSELNVNALLLGDSALYLCASSLAGTRNTIYFGEGSWLTVV.

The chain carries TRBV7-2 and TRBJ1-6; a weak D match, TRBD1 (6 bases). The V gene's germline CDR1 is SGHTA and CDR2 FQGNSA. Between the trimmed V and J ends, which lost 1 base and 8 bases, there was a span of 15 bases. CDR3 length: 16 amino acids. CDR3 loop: CASSLEAGARDSPLHF. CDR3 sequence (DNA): TGTGCCAGCAGCTTAGAGGCGGGGGCGCGGGATTCACCCCTCCACTTT.

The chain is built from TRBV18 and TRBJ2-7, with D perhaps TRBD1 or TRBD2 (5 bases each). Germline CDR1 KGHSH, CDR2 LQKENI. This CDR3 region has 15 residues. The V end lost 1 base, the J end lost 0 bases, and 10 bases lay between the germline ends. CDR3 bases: TGTGCCAGCTCACCACTGGGACCCAGCTCCTACGAGCAGTACTTC. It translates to CASSPLGPSSYEQYF.

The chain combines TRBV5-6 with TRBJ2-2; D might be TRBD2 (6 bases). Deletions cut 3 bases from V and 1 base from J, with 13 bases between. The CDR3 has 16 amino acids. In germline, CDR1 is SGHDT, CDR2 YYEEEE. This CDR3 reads CASSYPDYQNTGELFF. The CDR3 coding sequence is TGTGCCAGCAGCTACCCGGACTATCAGAACACCGGGGAGCTGTTTTTT. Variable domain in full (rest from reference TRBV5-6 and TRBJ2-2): DAGVTQSPTHLIKTRGQQVTLRCSPKSGHDTVSWYQQALGQGPQFIFQYYEEEERQRGNFPDRFSGHQFPNYSSELNVNALLLGDSALYLCASSYPDYQNTGELFFGEGSRLTVL.

CDR3 protein: CASSKEGENTEAFF. DNA for the CDR3: TGTGCCAGCAGCAAAGAAGGAGAGAACACTGAAGCTTTCTTT. The rearrangement joins TRBV21-1 to TRBJ1-1. TRBV21-1 is annotated as a pseudogene. The CDR3 loop spans 14 amino acids.

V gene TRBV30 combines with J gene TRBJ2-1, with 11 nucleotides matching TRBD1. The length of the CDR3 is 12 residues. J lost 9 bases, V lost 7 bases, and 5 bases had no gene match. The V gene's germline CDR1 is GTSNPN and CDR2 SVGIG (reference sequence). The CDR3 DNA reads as TGTGCCTCCTCGGACAGGGGGCTTGAGCAGTTCTTC. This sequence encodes CASSDRGLEQFF.

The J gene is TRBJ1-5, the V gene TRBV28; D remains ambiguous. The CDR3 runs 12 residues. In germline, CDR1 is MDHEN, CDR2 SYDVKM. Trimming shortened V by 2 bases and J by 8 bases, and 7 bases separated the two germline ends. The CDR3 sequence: CASSLKGEPQHF. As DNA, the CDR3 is TGTGCCAGCAGTTTAAAAGGTGAGCCCCAGCATTTT.

The CDR3 coding sequence is TGTGCCAGCAGTGAAGGGACTAGTAGAAACATTCAGTACTTC. Amino acids: CASSEGTSRNIQYF. The V gene is TRBV6-1, the J gene TRBJ2-4; 7 bases agree with TRBD2. The CDR3 totals 14 residues. Germline assignment: CDR1 MNHNS and CDR2 SASEGT. V trimming: 1 base; J trimming: 6 bases; junction bases outside the gene matches: 3.

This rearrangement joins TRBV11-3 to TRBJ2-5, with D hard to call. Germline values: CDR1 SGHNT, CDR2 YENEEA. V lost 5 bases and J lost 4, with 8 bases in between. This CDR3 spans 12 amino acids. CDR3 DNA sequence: TGTGCCAGCAGCCAGAATGGAGAGACCCAGTACTTC. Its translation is CASSQNGETQYF.

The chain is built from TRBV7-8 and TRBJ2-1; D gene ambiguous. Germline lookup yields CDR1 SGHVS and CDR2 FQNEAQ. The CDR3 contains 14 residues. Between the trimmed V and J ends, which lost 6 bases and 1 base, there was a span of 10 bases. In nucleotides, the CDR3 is TGTGCCAGCAGTTTGATGGCTTCCTACAATGAGCAGTTCTTC. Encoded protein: CASSLMASYNEQFF.

The CDR3 bases are TGCGCCAGCAGCCAAGATCGAAGGGAAAGGGGCACTGAAGCTTTCTTT. Residues: CASSQDRRERGTEAFF. The gene calls are TRBV4-1 and TRBJ1-1; weak D call: TRBD1 (5 bases). Germline V gives CDR1 MGHRA, CDR2 YSYEKL. CDR3 length equals 16 residues. V dropped 0 bases and J dropped 4 bases, with 15 bases sitting between them.

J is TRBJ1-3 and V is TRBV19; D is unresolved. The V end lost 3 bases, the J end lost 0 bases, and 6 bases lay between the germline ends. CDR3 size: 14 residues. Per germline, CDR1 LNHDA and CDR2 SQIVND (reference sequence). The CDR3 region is CASSMMGSGNTIYF. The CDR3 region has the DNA TGTGCCAGTAGTATGATGGGCTCTGGAAACACCATATATTTT.

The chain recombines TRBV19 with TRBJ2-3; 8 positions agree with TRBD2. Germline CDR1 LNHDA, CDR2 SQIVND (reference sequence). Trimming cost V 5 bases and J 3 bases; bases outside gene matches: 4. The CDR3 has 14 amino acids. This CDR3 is CASSFGGGTDTQYF. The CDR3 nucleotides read TGTGCCAGTAGTTTCGGGGGGGGGACAGATACGCAGTATTTT.

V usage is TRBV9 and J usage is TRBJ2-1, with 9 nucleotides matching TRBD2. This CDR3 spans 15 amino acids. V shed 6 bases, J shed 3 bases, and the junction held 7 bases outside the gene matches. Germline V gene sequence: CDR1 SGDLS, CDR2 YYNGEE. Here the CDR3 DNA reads TGTGCCAGCACCCAGGGCGGGGGGGGCTACAATGAGCAGTTCTTC. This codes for CASTQGGGGYNEQFF.